A single sample is the source of the 5 T cell receptor beta chains below, sequenced in a study of shared clonotypes between healthy human individuals. Produced via immunoSEQ multiplex PCR; TCRdb's table is partial and in-frame only. The data show approximately 500,000 clones, 75% to 80% seen once. Sequences were obtained from PBMCs. These receptors were obtained from a middle-aged woman in good health. Some clones in this sample may be carry-over from other donors' samples.

The rearrangement joins TRBV5-6 to TRBJ2-7; 8 nucleotides align to TRBD2. V lost 4 bases and J lost 0; bases outside the gene matches: 6. This CDR3 spans 15 amino acids. CDR1 SGHDT and CDR2 YYEEEE come from the germline V gene. CDR3 sequence reads: CASSAGGPISYEQYF. DNA of the CDR3: TGTGCCAGCAGCGCGGGGGGCCCGATCTCCTACGAGCAGTACTTC.

The chain has TRBV5-1 and TRBJ2-1, with 10 bases that match TRBD2. After removal of 4 bases from V and 2 bases from J, the junction contained 6 bases not matched to a gene. There are 16 residues in the CDR3. Germline loops: CDR1 SGHRS, CDR2 YFSETQ. The CDR3 is CASSPLSGRAYNEQFF. The CDR3 DNA sequence: TGCGCCAGCAGCCCCCTGAGCGGGAGGGCCTACAATGAGCAGTTCTTC.

The chain links TRBV15 to TRBJ1-4; possibly TRBD1 for D (5 bases). The V gene lost 1 base and the J gene lost 8 bases, with 20 bases spanning the gap. Looked up from germline, CDR1 is LNHNV and CDR2 is YYDKDF (reference sequence). The CDR3 sequence is 17 residues long. CDR3 in DNA: TGTGCCACCAGCAGAGGGTCGGCGGGGCAGGGTGGCGAAAAACTGTTTTTT. This codes for CATSRGSAGQGGEKLFF.

The chain couples TRBV7-9 to TRBJ2-7; TRBD1 might be the D (5 bases). The CDR3 runs 14 residues. The germline CDR1 and CDR2 sequences are SEHNR and FQNEAQ (reference sequence). Trimming took 6 bases from V and 1 from J, leaving 13 bases between them. The chain's CDR3 is CASSFFDRSYEQYF. CDR3 nucleotide sequence: TGTGCCAGCAGTTTCTTTGACAGATCCTACGAGCAGTACTTC.

V usage is TRBV14 and J usage is TRBJ2-1; D remains unclear. The germline V and J ends were trimmed by 4 bases and 5 bases, with 6 bases remaining between them. This CDR3 has 12 residues. Looked up from germline, CDR1 is SGHDN and CDR2 is FVKESK. The chain's CDR3 is CASSRVNNEQFF. The CDR3, as DNA: TGTGCCAGCAGCCGTGTAAACAATGAGCAGTTCTTC.